Below are 28 T cell receptor beta chains sequenced from a single sample in a study of high-grade serous ovarian cancer treatment subgroups. The tumor samples were collected prior to definitive surgery or chemotherapy. Generated by immunoSEQ multiplex PCR, the TCRdb table keeps only in-frame clones and is missing some. The data show approximately 800 clones, 78% seen once. The sequencing sample was made of tumor tissue. Every receptor here comes from a human donor with high-grade serous ovarian cancer.

This rearrangement joins TRBV7-6 to TRBJ1-2; D remains unclear. The CDR3 totals 14 residues. The ends were cut back, 5 bases at V and 4 bases at J, with 14 bases in the middle. The V gene's germline CDR1 is SGHVS and CDR2 FNYEAQ. CDR3 region: CASSSYAKTYGYTF. CDR3 sequence (DNA): TGTGCCAGCAGCAGTTACGCAAAGACCTATGGCTACACCTTC.

This chain joins TRBV28 and TRBJ2-1, with D unclear. The V and J ends lost 6 bases and 8 bases respectively, with 14 bases between them. Germline V CDR1 and CDR2: MDHEN, SYDVKM. This CDR3 spans 13 amino acids. The CDR3 loop reads CASRFPPRYEQFF. As DNA, the CDR3 is TGTGCCAGCAGGTTCCCTCCTAGGTATGAGCAGTTCTTC.

The chain is built from TRBV30 and TRBJ2-1; D is uncertain. The germline V gene encodes CDR1 GTSNPN and CDR2 SVGIG (reference sequence). Deletions cut 4 bases from V and 0 bases from J, with 13 bases between. CDR3 length equals 15 residues. CDR3 nucleotide sequence: TGTGCCTGGACGCGCGAACTCGGCTCCTACAATGAGCAGTTCTTC. As protein: CAWTRELGSYNEQFF.

The chain's CDR3 is CASIAGGGTDTQYF. CDR3 DNA: TGTGCCAGCATCGCGGGGGGGGGCACAGATACGCAGTATTTT. The chain is built from TRBV2 and TRBJ2-3, with 9 positions matching TRBD2. J gave up 1 base and V 7 bases, and 3 bases lay outside the gene matches. CDR1 SNHLY and CDR2 FYNNEI come from the germline V gene. The CDR3 has 14 amino acids.

This CDR3 is CAGRGGDYGYTF. CDR3 bases: TGCGCCGGAAGGGGGGGCGATTATGGCTACACCTTC. The chain has TRBV10-1 and TRBJ1-2; a possible D gene is TRBD1 (6 bases). The CDR3 spans 12 residues. Between the trimmed V and J ends, which lost 11 bases and 5 bases, there was a span of 15 bases. CDR1 and CDR2 from the germline V gene are WNHNN and SYGVQD (reference sequence).

Note on this clone: Distinct nucleotide sequences in the sample also encode this CDR3. The rearrangement links TRBV4-3 to TRBJ1-3; no reliable D call. Germline values: CDR1 LGHNA, CDR2 YSLEER. Trimming pared 0 bases from V and 4 bases from J, leaving 13 bases between. The CDR3 length is 16 residues. The chain's CDR3 is CASSQDLAYRGNTIYF. CDR3 sequence (DNA): TGCGCCAGCAGCCAAGATTTGGCCTACCGGGGAAACACCATATATTTT.

This clone was recorded once. The CDR3 region has the DNA TGCGCCAGCAGCTTGGGGGGGCTCCGGGAGACCCAGTACTTC. Its translation is CASSLGGLRETQYF. The chain employs TRBV5-1 and TRBJ2-5, with D maybe TRBD1 (6 bases). The V gene's germline CDR1 is SGHRS and CDR2 YFSETQ. The V end was cut by 0 bases, the J end by 5 bases, with 11 bases between. The CDR3 consists of 14 residues.

CDR3 loop: CASSPLPSSYNEQFF. Here the CDR3 DNA reads TGTGCCAGCAGCCCCCTCCCGAGCTCCTACAATGAGCAGTTCTTC. The gene calls are TRBV4-2 and TRBJ2-1, with D hard to call. Germline CDR1 LGHNA, CDR2 YNFKEQ. CDR3 length equals 15 residues. V was cut by 4 bases and J by 0 bases, with 10 bases left in between.

Judged by abundance, this clone is hyperexpanded (1% or more). The chain is built from TRBV2 and TRBJ2-7, with a possible D match to TRBD2 (6 bases). The V and J ends lost 8 bases and 0 bases respectively, with 8 bases between them. In germline, CDR1 is SNHLY, CDR2 FYNNEI. CDR3 length: 12 amino acids. CDR3 nucleotides: TGTGCCAGCGAGCGGGCCTCCTACGAGCAGTACTTC. Protein product: CASERASYEQYF.

The gene calls are TRBV28 and TRBJ1-2; D is undetermined. V was pared by 9 bases and J by 1 base, with 12 bases between. CDR1 MDHEN and CDR2 SYDVKM come from the germline V gene. This CDR3 contains 13 residues. The CDR3 coding sequence is TGTGCCAGTCTACGTAAGGGTAACTATGGCTACACCTTC. Protein: CASLRKGNYGYTF.

This sequence joins TRBV4-1 and TRBJ2-7; TRBD1 matches 7 bases. V gave up 3 bases and J gave up 4 bases; unmatched junction bases: 3. Germline V lookup: CDR1 MGHRA, CDR2 YSYEKL. The CDR3 has 13 residues. The CDR3 sequence is CASSHGTEYEQYF. The CDR3 nucleotides read TGCGCCAGCAGCCATGGGACAGAGTACGAGCAGTACTTC.

Only one count was recorded for this clone. The V gene is TRBV6-5, the J gene TRBJ1-6; D is possibly TRBD1 (5 bases). The germline V gene encodes CDR1 MNHEY and CDR2 SVGAGI. The CDR3 runs 13 residues. V was shortened by 6 bases and J by 8 bases, with 11 bases between the two germline ends. The chain's CDR3 is CASRDSRDSPLHF. CDR3 DNA sequence: TGTGCCAGCAGGGACTCCAGGGATTCACCCCTCCACTTT.

V is TRBV18 and J is TRBJ1-3; possibly TRBD1 for D (5 bases). This CDR3 contains 15 residues. Trimming removed 3 bases from V and 2 bases from J, with 11 bases in between. Germline CDR1 KGHSH, CDR2 LQKENI. Here the CDR3 reads CASSPQGTAGNTIYF. The CDR3 coding sequence is TGTGCCAGCTCACCTCAGGGAACTGCTGGAAACACCATATATTTT.

This chain's CDR3 is CASSTSGGTPYEQYF. In DNA, the CDR3 is TGTGCCAGCTCAACCTCAGGGGGCACTCCCTACGAGCAGTACTTC. J is TRBJ2-7 and V is TRBV6-1, with 8 bases aligning to TRBD1. Germline lookup yields CDR1 MNHNS and CDR2 SASEGT. The CDR3 runs to 15 residues. V lost 8 bases and J lost 2; bases outside the gene matches: 11.

This rearrangement joins TRBV6-1 to TRBJ2-3; 8 nucleotides align to TRBD1. V shed 6 bases, J shed 4 bases, and the junction held 9 bases outside the gene matches. In germline, CDR1 is MNHNS, CDR2 SASEGT. The CDR3 length is 15 residues. DNA for the CDR3: TGTGCCAGCAGCGCAGCAGGGGGCGGGTCAGATACGCAGTATTTT. Translating it yields CASSAAGGGSDTQYF.

The chain combines TRBV6-5 with TRBJ1-1, with D perhaps matching TRBD1 (5 bases). The V end lost 6 bases, the J end lost 4 bases, and 15 bases lay between the germline ends. Per the germline V gene, CDR1 is MNHEY and CDR2 is SVGAGI. The CDR3 loop spans 14 amino acids. The CDR3 region has the DNA TGTGCCAGCAGGGGACCTCCGAGGAGCACTGAAGCTTTCTTT. Amino acid sequence: CASRGPPRSTEAFF.

The gene calls are TRBV28 and TRBJ2-7, with 8 bases that match TRBD2. V lost 8 bases and J lost 0; bases outside the gene matches: 3. The V gene's germline CDR1 is MDHEN and CDR2 SYDVKM. The CDR3 spans 13 residues. The CDR3 spells CASVAGSSYEQYV. Written as DNA, the CDR3 is TGTGCCAGCGTAGCGGGGAGCTCCTACGAGCAGTACGTC.

This clone is a singleton in its sample. The chain uses TRBV19 and TRBJ1-5; TRBD1 aligns across 7 bases. V dropped 5 bases and J dropped 6; count of bases not matched to a gene: 7. Germline values: CDR1 LNHDA, CDR2 SQIVND (reference sequence). The CDR3 is made up of 14 amino acids. Here the CDR3 DNA reads TGTGCCAGTAGTTCCGGACAGGTATCTCAGCCCCAGCATTTT. This encodes CASSSGQVSQPQHF.

The chain combines TRBV6-5 with TRBJ2-2; TRBD1 agrees at 9 bases. With V trimmed by 5 bases and J by 6 bases, 4 bases remained unmatched. CDR3 size: 14 residues. The germline V gene encodes CDR1 MNHEY and CDR2 SVGAGI. CDR3 sequence (DNA): TGTGCCAGCAGTACGAGGACAGGGGCCGGGGAGCTGTTTTTT. This gives the protein CASSTRTGAGELFF.

With regard to this clone: The germline gene is not matched at one end of the junction; a read error may be the cause. CDR3: CATEDPNKDIQYF. The CDR3 nucleotides read TGTGCCACAGAGGACCCCAACAAAGACATTCAGTACTTC. This chain connects TRBV6-1 to TRBJ2-4; D ambiguous. Germline-derived CDR1 and CDR2 are MNHNS and SASEGT. CDR3 length: 13 amino acids.

This clone came up once. This rearrangement joins TRBV18 to TRBJ2-1; weak D call: TRBD2 (6 bases). V lost 3 bases to trimming and J lost 9 bases, with 15 bases between them. The CDR3 loop spans 14 amino acids. The germline V gene has CDR1 KGHSH and CDR2 LQKENI. CDR3 loop: CASSPSTSSGEQFF. The CDR3 coding sequence is TGTGCCAGCTCACCTTCTACTAGCTCTGGTGAGCAGTTCTTC.

This clone was seen a single time. J is TRBJ2-3 and V is TRBV6-1, with 8 bases aligning to TRBD2. Germline trimming cut 0 bases from V and 2 bases from J; bases unmatched to any gene: 16. Germline CDR1 reads MNHNS; CDR2 reads SASEGT. The CDR3 runs 20 residues. The CDR3 region has the DNA TGTGCCAGCAGTGAAGCTCCCCCCGGGTTTAGCGGGGAGTACACAGATACGCAGTATTTT. It translates to CASSEAPPGFSGEYTDTQYF.

This rearrangement joins TRBV27 to TRBJ2-3; 12 bases agree with TRBD2. CDR1 is MNHEY and CDR2 is SMNVEV in the germline V gene (reference sequence). CDR3 length: 20 residues. Unmatched junction bases numbered 15, after V lost 3 bases and J lost 2 bases. The CDR3 protein is CASSFESLAGGLSTTDTQYF. The CDR3 DNA is TGTGCCAGCAGTTTCGAATCTCTAGCGGGAGGGCTTTCTACCACAGATACGCAGTATTTT.

The chain employs TRBV10-3 and TRBJ2-1; 9 bases agree with TRBD2. Germline trimming cut 4 bases from V and 5 bases from J; bases unmatched to any gene: 9. The V gene's germline CDR1 is ENHRY and CDR2 SYGVKD. The CDR3 extends over 16 amino acids. The CDR3 coding sequence is TGTGCCATCAGTGGCCCGCGGGGGGGAGGAGACAATGAGCAGTTCTTC. This codes for CAISGPRGGGDNEQFF.

The chain combines TRBV5-4 with TRBJ2-4; perhaps D is TRBD1 or TRBD2 (5 bases each). The V end lost 0 bases, the J end lost 1 base, and 11 bases lay between the germline ends. This CDR3 is 16 amino acids long. Germline lookup yields CDR1 SGHNT and CDR2 YYREEE (reference sequence). CDR3 region: CASSLERGAAKNIQYF. CDR3 bases: TGTGCCAGCAGCTTGGAAAGGGGAGCGGCCAAAAACATTCAGTACTTC. The full variable domain, rest sourced from reference TRBV5-4 and TRBJ2-4, is ETGVTQSPTHLIKTRGQQVTLRCSSQSGHNTVSWYQQALGQGPQFIFQYYREEENGRGNFPPRFSGLQFPNYSSELNVNALELDDSALYLCASSLERGAAKNIQYFGAGTRLSVL.

In its sample, this clone was seen once. The rearrangement uses TRBV7-9 and TRBJ1-1; D not certain. V was trimmed by 6 bases and J by 7 bases, leaving 9 bases between them. The germline gives CDR1 SEHNR, CDR2 FQNEAQ (reference sequence). There are 11 residues in the CDR3. CDR3 residues: CASRPTIEAFF. Written as DNA, the CDR3 is TGTGCCAGCAGACCAACGATTGAAGCTTTCTTT.

The chain carries TRBV7-9 and TRBJ1-1; no clear D gene. The CDR3 extends over 14 amino acids. V lost 6 bases to trimming and J lost 0 bases, with 11 bases between them. Germline V CDR1 and CDR2: SEHNR, FQNEAQ (reference sequence). CDR3 nucleotide sequence: TGTGCCAGCAGTCCATCTCTGATGAACACTGAAGCTTTCTTT. Residues: CASSPSLMNTEAFF. Together with reference TRBV7-9 and TRBJ1-1, the CDR3 gives the full variable domain: DTGVSQNPRHKITKRGQNVTFRCDPISEHNRLYWYRQTLGQGPEFLTYFQNEAQLEKSRLLSDRFSAERPKGSFSTLEIQRTEQGDSAMYLCASSPSLMNTEAFFGQGTRLTVV.

The chain is built from TRBV19 and TRBJ2-1; 10 positions agree with TRBD2. Germline trimming cut 5 bases from V and 3 bases from J; bases unmatched to any gene: 4. This CDR3 is built from 15 residues. Germline V gene lookup returns CDR1 LNHDA and CDR2 SQIVND (reference sequence). CDR3 in DNA: TGTGCCAGTAGTCTAGCGGGGGAGAGCTACAATGAGCAGTTCTTC. It is translated as CASSLAGESYNEQFF. Using reference TRBV19 and TRBJ2-1 for the parts outside the CDR3, the full variable domain is DGGITQSPKYLFRKEGQNVTLSCEQNLNHDAMYWYRQDPGQGLRLIYYSQIVNDFQKGDIAEGYSVSREKKESFPLTVTSAQKNPTAFYLCASSLAGESYNEQFFGPGTRLTVL.